This TCR beta chain appears in the sequencing data of a study of sequential checkpoint blockade in melanoma. The germline V gene encodes CDR1 GTSNPN and CDR2 SVGIG (reference sequence). V lost 0 bases and J lost 2; bases outside the gene matches: 6. The CDR3 is 15 amino acids. Sequenced by immunoSEQ multiplex PCR; TCRdb stores in-frame clones only, minus some. This table holds some 35,000 clones, roughly 90% found once. The treatment: randomized to nivolumab then ipilimumab (arm A) or the reverse (arm B). The source of this sequence is a human donor with melanoma. J is TRBJ2-7 and V is TRBV30; 8 nucleotides align to TRBD1. Here the sequenced sample was CD8+ T cells sorted from blood (inferred from file names), taken from a patient given nivolumab and ipilimumab in sequence. CDR3 nucleotide sequence: TGTGCCTGGAGTGTAGGGACAGGAAGAGCCTACGAGCAGTACGTC. Translated, it gives CAWSVGTGRAYEQYV.